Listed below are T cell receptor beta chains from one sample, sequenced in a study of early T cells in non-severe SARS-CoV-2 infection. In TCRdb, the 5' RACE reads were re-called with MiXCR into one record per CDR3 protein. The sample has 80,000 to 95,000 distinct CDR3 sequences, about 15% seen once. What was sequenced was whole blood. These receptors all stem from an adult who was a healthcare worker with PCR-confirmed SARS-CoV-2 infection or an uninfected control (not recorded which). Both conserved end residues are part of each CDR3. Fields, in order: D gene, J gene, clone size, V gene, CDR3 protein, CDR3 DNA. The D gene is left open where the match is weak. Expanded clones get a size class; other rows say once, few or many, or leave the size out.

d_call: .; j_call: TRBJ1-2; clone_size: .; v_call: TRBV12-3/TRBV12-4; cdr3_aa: CASSGAYGYTF; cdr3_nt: TGTGCCAGCAGCGGGGCATATGGCTACACCTTC
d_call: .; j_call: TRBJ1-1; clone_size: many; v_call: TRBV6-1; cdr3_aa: CASSENGNTEAFF; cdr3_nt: TGTGCCAGCAGTGAAAACGGGAACACTGAAGCTTTCTTT
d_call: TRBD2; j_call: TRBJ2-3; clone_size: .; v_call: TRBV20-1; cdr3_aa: CSASSGLEGGLSDTQYF; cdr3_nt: TGCAGTGCTAGTTCGGGACTAGAGGGCGGTTTGTCCGATACGCAGTATTTT
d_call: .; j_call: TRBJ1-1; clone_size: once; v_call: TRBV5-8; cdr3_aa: CASSSELVQIDTEAFF; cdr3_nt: TGTGCCAGCAGCTCCGAGTTGGTACAAATCGACACTGAAGCTTTCTTT
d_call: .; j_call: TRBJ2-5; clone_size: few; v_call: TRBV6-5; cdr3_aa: CASSYSSSSPETQYF; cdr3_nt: TGTGCCAGCAGTTACTCTAGTTCGTCACCGGAGACCCAGTACTTC
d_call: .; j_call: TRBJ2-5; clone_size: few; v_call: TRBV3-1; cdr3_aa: CASSRVYKETQYF; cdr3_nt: TGTGCCAGCAGCCGAGTTTATAAAGAGACCCAGTACTTC
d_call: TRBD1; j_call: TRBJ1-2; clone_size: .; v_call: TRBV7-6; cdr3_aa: CASSSHPGQGAGYTF; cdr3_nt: TGTGCCAGCAGCTCACACCCTGGACAGGGCGCTGGCTACACCTTC
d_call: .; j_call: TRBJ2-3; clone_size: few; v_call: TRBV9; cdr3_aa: CASSVTTGDTQYF; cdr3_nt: TGTGCCAGCAGCGTAACGACGGGAGATACGCAGTATTTT
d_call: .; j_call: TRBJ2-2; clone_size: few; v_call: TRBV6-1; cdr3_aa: CASSAPMANTGELFF; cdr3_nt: TGTGCCAGCAGTGCCCCTATGGCGAACACCGGGGAGCTGTTTTTT
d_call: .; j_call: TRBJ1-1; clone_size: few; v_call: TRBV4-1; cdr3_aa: CASSPYREGSDTEAFF; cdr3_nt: TGCGCCAGCAGCCCTTACAGGGAAGGGTCGGACACTGAAGCTTTCTTT
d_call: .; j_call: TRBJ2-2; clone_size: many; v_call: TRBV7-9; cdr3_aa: CASSLPRELPTGELFF; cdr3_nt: TGTGCCAGCAGCTTGCCAAGGGAATTGCCCACCGGGGAGCTGTTTTTT
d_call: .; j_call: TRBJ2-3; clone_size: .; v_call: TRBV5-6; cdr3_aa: CASSLGTVTADTQYF; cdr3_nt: TGTGCCAGCAGCTTGGGCACAGTCACCGCAGATACGCAGTATTTT
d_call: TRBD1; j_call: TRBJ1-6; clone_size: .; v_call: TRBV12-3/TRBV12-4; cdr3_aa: CASRHRTGYNSPLHF; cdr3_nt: TGTGCCAGCAGACATAGGACAGGGTATAATTCACCCCTCCACTTT
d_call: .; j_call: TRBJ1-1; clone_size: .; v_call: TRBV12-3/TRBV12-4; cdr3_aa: CASSLSGTMNTEAFF; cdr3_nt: TGTGCCAGCAGTTTAAGCGGGACCATGAACACTGAAGCTTTCTTT
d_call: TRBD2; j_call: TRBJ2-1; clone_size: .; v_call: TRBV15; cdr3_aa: CATSASGALGYNEQFF; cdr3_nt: TGTGCCACCAGCGCTAGCGGGGCCCTCGGGTACAATGAGCAGTTCTTC
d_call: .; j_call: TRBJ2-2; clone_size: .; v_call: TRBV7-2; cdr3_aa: CASSRKDSRTGELFF; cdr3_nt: TGTGCCAGCAGCCGGAAAGACAGCCGCACCGGGGAGCTGTTTTTT
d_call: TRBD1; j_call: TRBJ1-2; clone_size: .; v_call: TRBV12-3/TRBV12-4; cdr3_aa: CASSLGRGTNYGYTF; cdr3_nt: TGTGCCAGCAGTTTAGGCAGGGGGACTAACTATGGCTACACCTTC
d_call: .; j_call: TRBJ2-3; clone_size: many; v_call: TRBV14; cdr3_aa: CASSHRSHSTDTQYF; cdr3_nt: TGTGCCAGCAGCCATAGGTCCCATAGCACAGATACGCAGTATTTT
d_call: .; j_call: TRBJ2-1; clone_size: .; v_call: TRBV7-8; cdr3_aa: CASSLGGWGDYNEQFF; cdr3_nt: TGTGCCAGCAGCTTAGGAGGGTGGGGGGATTACAATGAGCAGTTCTTC
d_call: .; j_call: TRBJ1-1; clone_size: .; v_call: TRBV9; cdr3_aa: CASSDGDVPGTEAFF; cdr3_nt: TGTGCCAGCAGCGATGGGGACGTCCCGGGGACTGAAGCTTTCTTT
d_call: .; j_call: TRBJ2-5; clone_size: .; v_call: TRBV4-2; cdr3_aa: CASSQGVDNQETQYF; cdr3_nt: TGTGCCAGCAGCCAAGGAGTGGACAACCAAGAGACCCAGTACTTC
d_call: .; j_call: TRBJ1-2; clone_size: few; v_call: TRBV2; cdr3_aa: CASRQEFEGYTF; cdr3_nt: TGTGCCAGCAGACAGGAATTCGAGGGCTACACCTTC
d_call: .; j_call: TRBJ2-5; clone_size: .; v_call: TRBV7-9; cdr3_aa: CASTQGPSQETQYF; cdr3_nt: TGTGCCAGCACCCAAGGGCCAAGCCAAGAGACCCAGTACTTC
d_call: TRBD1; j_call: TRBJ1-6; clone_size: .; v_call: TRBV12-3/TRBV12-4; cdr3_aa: CASSGQANSPLHF; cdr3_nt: TGTGCCAGCAGCGGACAGGCTAATTCACCCCTCCACTTT
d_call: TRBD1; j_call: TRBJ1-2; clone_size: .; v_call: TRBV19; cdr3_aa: CASSISGTGGYGYTF; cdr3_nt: TGTGCCAGTAGTATATCCGGGACAGGCGGATATGGCTACACCTTC
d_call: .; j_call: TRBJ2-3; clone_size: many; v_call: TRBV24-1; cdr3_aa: CATRPSWVLGDTQYF; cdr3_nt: TGTGCCACCAGACCGTCATGGGTACTGGGAGATACGCAGTATTTT
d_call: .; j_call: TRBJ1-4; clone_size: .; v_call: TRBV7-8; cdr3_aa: CASSRNPKLFF; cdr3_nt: TGTGCCAGCAGCCGGAACCCAAAACTGTTTTTT
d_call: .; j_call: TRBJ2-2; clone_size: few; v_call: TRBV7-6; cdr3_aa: CASSLIGPNTGELFF; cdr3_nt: TGTGCCAGCAGCTTAATAGGACCGAACACCGGGGAGCTGTTTTTT
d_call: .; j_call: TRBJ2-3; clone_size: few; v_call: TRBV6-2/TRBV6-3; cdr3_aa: CASSYLPSTDTQYF; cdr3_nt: TGTGCCAGCAGTTATCTACCCAGCACAGATACGCAGTATTTT
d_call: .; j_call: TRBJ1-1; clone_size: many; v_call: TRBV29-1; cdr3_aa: CSVEDLAAARAFF; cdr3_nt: TGCAGCGTTGAAGATCTGGCTGCGGCAAGAGCTTTCTTT
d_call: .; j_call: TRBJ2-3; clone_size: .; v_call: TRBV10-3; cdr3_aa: CAISRGEADTQYF; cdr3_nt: TGTGCCATCAGCAGGGGAGAGGCAGATACGCAGTATTTT
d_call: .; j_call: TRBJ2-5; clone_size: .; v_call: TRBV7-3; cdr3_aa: CASSLNPARGETQYF; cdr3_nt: TGTGCCAGCAGCTTAAATCCGGCCAGAGGAGAGACCCAGTACTTC
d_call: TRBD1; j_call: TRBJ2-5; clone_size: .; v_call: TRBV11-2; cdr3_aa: CASSHGTGGGETQYF; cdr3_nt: TGTGCCAGCAGCCACGGGACAGGGGGCGGGGAGACCCAGTACTTC
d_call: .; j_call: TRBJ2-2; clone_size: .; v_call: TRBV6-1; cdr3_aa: CASSERISTDDPTGELFF; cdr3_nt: TGTGCCAGCAGTGAAAGGATTTCGACAGATGACCCCACCGGGGAGCTGTTTTTT
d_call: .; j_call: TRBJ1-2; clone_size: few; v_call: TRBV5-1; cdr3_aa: CASSLEVDPTTIYGYTF; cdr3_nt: TGCGCCAGCAGCTTGGAGGTGGACCCGACTACCATTTATGGCTACACCTTC
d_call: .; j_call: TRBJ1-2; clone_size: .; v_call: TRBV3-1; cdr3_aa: CASSQGGQESYGYTF; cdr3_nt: TGTGCCAGCAGCCAAGGAGGGCAGGAGAGCTATGGCTACACCTTC
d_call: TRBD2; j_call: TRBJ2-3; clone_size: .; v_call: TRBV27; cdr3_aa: CASSSGLAVTDTQYF; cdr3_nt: TGTGCCAGCAGCTCGGGACTAGCGGTCACAGATACGCAGTATTTT
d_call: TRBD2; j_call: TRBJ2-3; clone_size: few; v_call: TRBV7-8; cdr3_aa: CASSLFGTSAYEFRDTQYF; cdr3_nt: TGTGCCAGCAGCTTATTTGGGACTAGCGCCTACGAATTTAGAGATACGCAGTATTTT
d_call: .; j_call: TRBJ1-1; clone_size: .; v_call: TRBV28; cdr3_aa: CASSSGSNTEAFF; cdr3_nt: TGTGCCAGCAGTTCCGGATCGAACACTGAAGCTTTCTTT
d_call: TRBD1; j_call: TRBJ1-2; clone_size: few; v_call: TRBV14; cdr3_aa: CASSLKDPTGGYGYTF; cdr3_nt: TGTGCCAGCAGCCTTAAAGACCCGACAGGGGGATATGGCTACACCTTC
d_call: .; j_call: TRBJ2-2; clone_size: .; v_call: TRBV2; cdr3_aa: CASSLSGGDTGELFF; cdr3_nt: TGTGCCAGCAGTCTGTCCGGGGGCGACACCGGGGAGCTGTTTTTT
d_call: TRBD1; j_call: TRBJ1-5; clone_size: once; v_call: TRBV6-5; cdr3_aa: CASSPDRGYQPQHF; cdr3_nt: TGTGCCAGCAGTCCGGACAGGGGATATCAGCCCCAGCATTTT
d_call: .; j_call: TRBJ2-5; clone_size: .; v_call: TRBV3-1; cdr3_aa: CASSQDLKTQYF; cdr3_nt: TGTGCCAGCAGCCAAGACCTGAAGACCCAGTACTTC
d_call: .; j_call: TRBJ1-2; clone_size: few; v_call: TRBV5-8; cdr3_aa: CASREGRYGYTF; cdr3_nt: TGTGCCAGCAGAGAGGGGCGGTATGGCTACACCTTC
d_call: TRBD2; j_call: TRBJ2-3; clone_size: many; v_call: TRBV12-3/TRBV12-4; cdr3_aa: CASSQRDRTDTQYF; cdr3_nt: TGTGCCAGCAGCCAGCGGGACCGCACAGATACGCAGTATTTT
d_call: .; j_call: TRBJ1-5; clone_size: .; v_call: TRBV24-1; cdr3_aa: CATSAAGGFNQPQHF; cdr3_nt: TGTGCCACCAGTGCCGCCGGGGGATTCAATCAGCCCCAGCATTTT